This TCR beta chain originates from a study of shared clonotypes between healthy human individuals. Study donors comprised healthy, HIV-negative adults devoid of recent acute infection or vaccination. The ends were cut back, 4 bases at V and 3 bases at J, with 7 bases in the middle. In germline, CDR1 is SGHDT, CDR2 YYEEEE. The CDR3 length is 12 residues. The sequenced material, unsorted PBMC DNA, was run on ten immunoSEQ deep assay plates. The table came from immunoSEQ multiplex PCR; TCRdb's copy has only in-frame clones and leaves some out. The repertoire holds some 92,000 clones, with approximately 51% as singletons. Findings and limits, study-wide: A limitation of the genetic and exposure-history diversity represented arose from few donors.

This clone came up many times. Its antigen is undetermined. The chain employs TRBV5-6 and TRBJ1-2; tentative D call: TRBD1 (5 bases). Sequencing used PBMCs. The sequence derives from a woman in her 40s in good health. Some clones in this sample may be carry-over from other donors' samples. The CDR3 region is CASSPGDYGYTF. CDR3 DNA: TGTGCCAGCAGCCCGGGGGACTATGGCTACACCTTC.